Detailed here is one T cell receptor beta chain. Terminally differentiated effector memory CD45RA+ cells were excluded from the naive CD8 cells, which were CD45RO-negative and positively selected for CCR7. There were only Caucasian adults among the donors, and all lived in Nashville, Tennessee. The record originates from a study of shared clonotypes between healthy human individuals. The method was immunoSEQ multiplex PCR; TCRdb's version includes in-frame clones alone and lacks a portion of them. The table lists hundreds of thousands of clones, 90% to 97% of them singletons. The V gene end was trimmed by 4 bases and the J gene end by 5 bases; junction bases not matched to a gene: 13. The germline gives CDR1 SEHNR, CDR2 FQNEAQ (reference sequence). The CDR3 is made up of 16 amino acids.

Sequenced input: naive CD8+ T cells sorted from blood. The TCR was taken from a young woman in good health. The J gene is TRBJ2-5, the V gene TRBV7-9; 7 bases agree with TRBD1. The CDR3 DNA is TGTGCCAGCAGCTCCCGTGACAGGGTCACCGGGGAGACCCAGTACTTC. This sequence encodes CASSSRDRVTGETQYF.